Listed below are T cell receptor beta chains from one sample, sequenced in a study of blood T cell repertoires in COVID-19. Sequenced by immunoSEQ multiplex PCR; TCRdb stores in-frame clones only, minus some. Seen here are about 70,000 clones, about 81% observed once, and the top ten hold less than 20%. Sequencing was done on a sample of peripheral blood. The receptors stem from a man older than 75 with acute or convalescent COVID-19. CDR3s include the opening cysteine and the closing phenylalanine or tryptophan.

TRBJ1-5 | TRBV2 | CASSVYVSNQPQHF
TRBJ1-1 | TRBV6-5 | CASSLTSSNTEAFF
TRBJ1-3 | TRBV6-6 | CASSSTGSSGNTIYF
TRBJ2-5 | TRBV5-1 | CASSWGSGGQETQYF
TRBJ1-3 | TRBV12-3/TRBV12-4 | CAWGQGTAIYF
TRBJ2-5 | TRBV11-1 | CASRGVQETQYF
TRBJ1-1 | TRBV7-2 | CASRTGTNTEAFF
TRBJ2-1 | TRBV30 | CAWSFAGGRNEQFF
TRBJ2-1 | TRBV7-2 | CASSNLAGGYNEQFF
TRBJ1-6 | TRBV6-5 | CATETAHGNSPLHF
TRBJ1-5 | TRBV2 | CASSVSYSNQPQHF
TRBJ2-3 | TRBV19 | CASSTGGAGRDTQYF
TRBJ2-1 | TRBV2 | CASSLTRGAGNEQFF
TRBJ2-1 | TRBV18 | CASSPGTSGRMNEQFF
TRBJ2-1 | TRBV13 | CASSLGEGPEVGNEQFF
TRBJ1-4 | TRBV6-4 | CASNGGREKLFF
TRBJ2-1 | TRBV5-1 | CASYPADSVYNEQFF
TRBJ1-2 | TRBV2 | CASSQLTGGPYGYTF
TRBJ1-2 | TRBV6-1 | CASSEARARGTF
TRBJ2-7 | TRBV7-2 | CASSLGPAGVSEQYF
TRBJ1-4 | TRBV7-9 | CASSLSWTAGDEKLFF
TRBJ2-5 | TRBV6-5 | CASGSPGLSQETQYF
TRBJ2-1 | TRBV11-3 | CASSPRSSGGQYNEQFF
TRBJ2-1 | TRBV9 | CASSPTTSGIAYEQFF
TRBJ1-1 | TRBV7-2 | CASSLVGGSSTEAFF
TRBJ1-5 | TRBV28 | CASRGTGDNQPQHF
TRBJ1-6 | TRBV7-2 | CASSARWGGSSPLHF
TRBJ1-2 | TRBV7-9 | CASSFSAGTYGYTF
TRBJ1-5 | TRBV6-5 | CASRPPGSSNQPQHF
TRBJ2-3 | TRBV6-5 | CASSLRQGRAQYF
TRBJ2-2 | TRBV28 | CASRQGGVGELFF
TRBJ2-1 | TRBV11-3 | CASSLSPLVGLAVNEQFF
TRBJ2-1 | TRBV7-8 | CARRTDNEQFF
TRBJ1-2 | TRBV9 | CASSAVREGGYGYTF
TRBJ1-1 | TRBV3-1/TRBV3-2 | CASRPQGTPEAFF
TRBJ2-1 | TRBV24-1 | CATSDHRLLANEQFF
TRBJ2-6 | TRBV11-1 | CASSRGKGSANVLTF